This T cell receptor (beta chain) was captured in a study of regulatory T cells in long-lasting Graves disease. Study summary: Persistent Graves' disease required over 5 years of antithyroid drugs and positive TSH receptor antibodies.

Libraries of TCR beta came from iRepertoire HTBI primers plus Arm-PCR of CDR3 regions. TCRdb fed the multiplex PCR reads into MiXCR, producing one record per CDR3 protein. The table records roughly 400,000 distinct CDR3 sequences, less than 25% of them present only once. Sample time point: persistent/refractory GD, antithyroid drugs over 5 years with positive TRAb. Researchers made the TCR library from RNA that was extracted from PBMCs. This clonotype has a count of ten or more. The CDR3 consists of 14 residues. V lost 5 bases, J lost 5 bases, and 15 bases lay in between. Sequencing was performed on peripheral blood mononuclear cells (PBMCs), taken when the disease was refractory, from a patient treated with antithyroid drugs. This sequence originates from a female donor with Graves disease. The rearrangement joins TRBV12-3 or TRBV12-4 to TRBJ2-5; D might be TRBD2 (5 bases). For the CDR3, the DNA is TGTGCCAGCAGTGGGCTGGTGGGAGTGGAGACCCAGTACTTC. It specifies CASSGLVGVETQYF.